The 17 T cell receptor beta chains below come from one sample, sequenced in a study of blood T cell repertoires in COVID-19. Clones were read by immunoSEQ multiplex PCR, and TCRdb kept only the in-frame ones, dropping some. The repertoire holds roughly 73,000 clones, with approximately 90% as singletons. The sample was peripheral blood. The receptors derive from a human donor in a cohort sampled during active COVID-19.

This chain connects TRBV5-1 to TRBJ1-6; TRBD1 is a possible D gene (6 bases). The V end lost 4 bases, the J end lost 8 bases, and 16 bases lay between the germline ends. Germline V CDR1 and CDR2: SGHRS, YFSETQ. The CDR3 runs to 15 residues. CDR3 loop: CASSPEGGQYSPLHF. The CDR3 nucleotides read TGCGCCAGCAGCCCAGAGGGGGGGCAGTATTCACCCCTCCACTTT.

V is TRBV28 and J is TRBJ1-3; the match to TRBD1 covers 7 bases. The V gene's germline CDR1 is MDHEN and CDR2 SYDVKM. The CDR3 is 15 amino acids. Trimming cost V 3 bases and J 3 bases; bases outside gene matches: 5. CDR3 coding DNA: TGTGCCAGCAGTTTTGGACAGGTGAATGGAAACACCATATATTTT. It specifies CASSFGQVNGNTIYF. Complete variable domain (other parts from reference TRBV28 and TRBJ1-3): DVKVTQSSRYLVKRTGEKVFLECVQDMDHENMFWYRQDPGLGLRLIYFSYDVKMKEKGDIPEGYSVSREKKERFSLILESASTNQTSMYLCASSFGQVNGNTIYFGEGSWLTVV.

The chain links TRBV5-8 to TRBJ2-5; 15 bases are shared with TRBD2. Looked up from germline, CDR1 is SGHTS and CDR2 is YDEGEE. The CDR3 contains 16 residues. Unmatched junction bases numbered 9, after V lost 7 bases and J lost 5 bases. The CDR3 reads CASLGLAGGPWETQYF. CDR3 DNA sequence: TGTGCCAGCCTCGGACTAGCGGGAGGGCCGTGGGAGACCCAGTACTTC.

The chain combines TRBV3-1 (or the pseudogene TRBV3-2) with TRBJ1-4; possibly TRBD1 for D (5 bases). The V gene lost 4 bases and the J gene lost 1 base, with 16 bases spanning the gap. Germline V gene lookup returns CDR1 LGHDT and CDR2 YNNKEL (reference sequence). The CDR3 runs 17 residues. The CDR3 sequence is CASSPPAGQGTNEKLFF. Here the CDR3 DNA reads TGTGCCAGCAGCCCCCCGGCCGGGCAGGGAACTAATGAAAAACTGTTTTTT.

The gene calls are TRBV20-1 and TRBJ1-2, with D maybe TRBD1 (6 bases). The V gene's germline CDR1 is DFQATT and CDR2 SNEGSKA (reference sequence). The V gene lost 6 bases and the J gene lost 4 bases, with 9 bases spanning the gap. The CDR3 extends over 11 amino acids. The CDR3 region has the DNA TGCAGTGCAACGACAGGCTATGGCTACACCTTC. This codes for CSATTGYGYTF.

The J gene is TRBJ2-7, the V gene TRBV2; unclear D gene. CDR1 SNHLY and CDR2 FYNNEI come from the germline V gene. V was cut by 7 bases and J by 2 bases, with 18 bases left in between. The CDR3 contains 15 residues. This CDR3 reads CASKRSWALAYEQYF. In DNA, the CDR3 is TGTGCCAGCAAGAGAAGCTGGGCCCTCGCCTACGAGCAGTACTTC.

The chain is built from TRBV6-5 and TRBJ2-5; 8 bases map to TRBD2. CDR3 length: 16 amino acids. CDR1 is MNHEY, CDR2 SVGAGI, per germline. Losses at the gene ends were 0 bases for V and 5 bases for J; bases not matched to a gene: 8. The CDR3 sequence is CASSYSGTGGRETQYF. DNA of the CDR3: TGTGCCAGCAGTTACTCGGGGACGGGAGGGAGGGAGACCCAGTACTTC.

The chain recombines TRBV11-2 with TRBJ2-3, with 11 bases that match TRBD2. After removal of 5 bases from V and 2 bases from J, the junction contained 6 bases not matched to a gene. This CDR3 region has 16 residues. Germline loops: CDR1 SGHAT, CDR2 FQNNGV. The CDR3, as DNA: TGTGCCAGCAGCCCTAGACTAGCGGGGTTCACAGATACGCAGTATTTT. Translation: CASSPRLAGFTDTQYF.

The chain combines TRBV3-1 (or the pseudogene TRBV3-2) with TRBJ2-2; TRBD2 agrees at 7 bases. The CDR3 contains 13 residues. CDR1 and CDR2 from the germline V gene are LGHDT and YNNKEL (reference sequence). With V trimmed by 8 bases and J by 7 bases, 7 bases remained unmatched. CDR3 residues: CASERGEGGELFF. Here the CDR3 DNA reads TGTGCCAGCGAAAGAGGGGAGGGCGGGGAGCTGTTTTTT.

V and J are TRBV2 and TRBJ1-3, with D hard to call. Germline V gene lookup returns CDR1 SNHLY and CDR2 FYNNEI. The CDR3 contains 13 residues. Between the trimmed V and J ends, which lost 4 bases and 15 bases, there was a span of 19 bases. CDR3 protein: CASSGEANQGRYF. CDR3 bases: TGTGCCAGCAGTGGAGAGGCAAATCAAGGGAGATATTTT.

V is TRBV28 and J is TRBJ1-1; a weak D match, TRBD1 (6 bases). The CDR3 totals 12 residues. Trimming cost V 10 bases and J 5 bases, with 14 bases left between them. The germline V gene encodes CDR1 MDHEN and CDR2 SYDVKM. The CDR3 sequence: CATSQGRTEAFF. CDR3 nucleotides: TGTGCCACTTCACAGGGAAGGACTGAAGCTTTCTTT.

The chain employs TRBV21-1 and TRBJ1-5; the table's D call TRBD1 went unverified against the DNA. TRBV21-1 is an annotated pseudogene. This CDR3 is 15 amino acids long. CDR3 sequence reads: CASKASGGCGQPQHF. The CDR3 DNA sequence: TGTGCCAGCAAAGCCTCAGGGGGCTGCGGCCAGCCCCAGCATTTT.

There are a few counts of this clone. The rearrangement uses TRBV11-2 and TRBJ2-2; no definite D call. Germline V lookup: CDR1 SGHAT, CDR2 FQNNGV. CDR3 length: 12 amino acids. V shed 5 bases and J shed 6 bases, with 7 bases lying between them. The CDR3 nucleotides read TGTGCCAGCAGCCGCGGTGCCGGGGAGCTGTTTTTT. It encodes CASSRGAGELFF.

V is TRBV5-6 and J is TRBJ1-2; possible D gene TRBD1, 6 bases. The CDR3 consists of 16 residues. V gave up 1 base and J gave up 7 bases, with 20 bases separating them. Germline V CDR1 and CDR2: SGHDT, YYEEEE. The CDR3 bases are TGTGCCAGCAGCTTGTCCCCGGGGGGCAGGGGAGGTGGCTACACCTTC. It yields the protein CASSLSPGGRGGGYTF.

The V gene is TRBV12-3 or TRBV12-4, the J gene TRBJ2-3, with a possible D match to TRBD1 (6 bases). The CDR3 sequence is 13 residues long. V was clipped by 5 bases and J by 5 bases, with 11 bases between them. For the CDR3, the DNA is TGTGCCAGCAGTCTGGGACACCGAGATACGCAGTATTTT. Protein sequence: CASSLGHRDTQYF.

The V call is TRBV10-1, the J call TRBJ1-2; D remains unclear. CDR3 length equals 14 residues. Trimming pared 5 bases from V and 2 bases from J, leaving 12 bases between. Germline CDR1 WNHNN, CDR2 SYGVQD (reference sequence). CDR3 residues: CASSPRGFNYGYTF. In nucleotides, the CDR3 is TGCGCCAGCAGTCCCCGGGGATTCAACTATGGCTACACCTTC.

The rearrangement joins TRBV6-5 to TRBJ2-1; 7 nucleotides agree with TRBD2. V shed 7 bases, J shed 4 bases, and the junction held 4 bases outside the gene matches. Germline V gene sequence: CDR1 MNHEY, CDR2 SVGAGI. This CDR3 comprises 13 residues. The CDR3 region has the DNA TGTGCCAGCAAAGAGGGACTATACAATGAGCAGTTCTTC. As protein: CASKEGLYNEQFF.